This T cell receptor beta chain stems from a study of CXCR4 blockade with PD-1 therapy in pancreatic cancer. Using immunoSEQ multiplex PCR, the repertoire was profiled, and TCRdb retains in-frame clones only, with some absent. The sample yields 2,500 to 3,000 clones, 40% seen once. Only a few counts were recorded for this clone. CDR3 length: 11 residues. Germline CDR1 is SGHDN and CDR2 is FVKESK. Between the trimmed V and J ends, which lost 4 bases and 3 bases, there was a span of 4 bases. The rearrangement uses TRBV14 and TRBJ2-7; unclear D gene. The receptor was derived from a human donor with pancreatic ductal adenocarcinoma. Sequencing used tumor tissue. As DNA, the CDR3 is TGTGCCAGCAGCCCCCTCTACGAGCAGTACTTC. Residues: CASSPLYEQYF.